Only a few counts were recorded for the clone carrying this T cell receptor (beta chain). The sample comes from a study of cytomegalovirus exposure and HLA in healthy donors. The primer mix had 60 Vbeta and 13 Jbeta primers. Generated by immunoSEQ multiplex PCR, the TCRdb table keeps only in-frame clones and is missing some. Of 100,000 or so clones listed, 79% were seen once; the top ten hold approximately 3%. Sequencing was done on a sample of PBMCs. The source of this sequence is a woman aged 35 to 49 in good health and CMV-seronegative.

CDR3 amino acids: CASSVSGTDQPQHF. In DNA form, the CDR3 reads TGTGCCAGCAGTGTCTCCGGGACAGATCAGCCCCAGCATTTT. The rearrangement joins TRBV6-1 to TRBJ1-5; 7 bases are a match to TRBD1. Germline assignment: CDR1 MNHNS and CDR2 SASEGT. J was trimmed by 5 bases and V by 4 bases; bases with no gene match: 5. The CDR3 extends over 14 amino acids.